This TCR beta chain was captured by sequencing in a study of T cell responses to AZD1222 COVID-19 vaccine. This clone was seen once. TCRdb's copy holds only in-frame clones and misses some; the assay was immunoSEQ multiplex PCR. The table includes 150,000 to 200,000 clones, about 93% detected once. CDR3 length: 16 amino acids. Trimming cost V 1 base and J 1 base, with 13 bases left between them. Germline V gene lookup returns CDR1 LGHNT and CDR2 FRNRAP. The chain is built from TRBV12-5 and TRBJ1-2, with D unclear. This clonotype originated in an adult in good health. Sequences were derived from peripheral blood, sampled on day 0 of AZD1222 vaccination. The CDR3 sequence: CASGLGGHADNYGYTF. CDR3 DNA sequence: TGTGCTAGTGGTTTGGGGGGTCACGCCGATAACTATGGCTACACCTTC.